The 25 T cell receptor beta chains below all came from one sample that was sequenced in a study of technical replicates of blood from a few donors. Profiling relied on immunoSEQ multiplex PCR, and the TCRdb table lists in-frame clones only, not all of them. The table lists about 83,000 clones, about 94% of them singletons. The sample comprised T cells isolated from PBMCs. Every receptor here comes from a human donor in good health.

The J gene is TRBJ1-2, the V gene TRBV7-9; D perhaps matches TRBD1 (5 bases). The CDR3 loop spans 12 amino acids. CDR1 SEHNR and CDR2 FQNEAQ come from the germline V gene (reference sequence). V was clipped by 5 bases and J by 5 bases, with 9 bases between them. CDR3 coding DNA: TGTGCCAGCAGCCCGGAGGGGTATGGCTACACCTTC. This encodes CASSPEGYGYTF.

Here the CDR3 DNA reads TGTGCCAGCAGCCAACTGACATTTAGAACCACTGAAGCTTTCTTT. The encoded protein is CASSQLTFRTTEAFF. The J gene is TRBJ1-1, the V gene TRBV7-9; D gene ambiguous. The CDR3 runs 15 residues. Trimming shortened V by 5 bases and J by 4 bases, and 17 bases separated the two germline ends. Germline CDR1 and CDR2: SEHNR and FQNEAQ (reference sequence). Complete variable domain (other parts from reference TRBV7-9 and TRBJ1-1): DTGVSQNPRHKITKRGQNVTFRCDPISEHNRLYWYRQTLGQGPEFLTYFQNEAQLEKSRLLSDRFSAERPKGSFSTLEIQRTEQGDSAMYLCASSQLTFRTTEAFFGQGTRLTVV.

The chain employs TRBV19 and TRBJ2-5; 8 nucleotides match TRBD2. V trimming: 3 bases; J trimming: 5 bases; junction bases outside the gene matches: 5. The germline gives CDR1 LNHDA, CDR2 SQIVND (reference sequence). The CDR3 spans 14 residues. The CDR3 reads CASSMYTSGETQYF. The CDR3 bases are TGTGCCAGTAGTATGTATACTAGCGGTGAGACCCAGTACTTC.

CDR3 loop: CASSVATGVAEPQHF. The CDR3 DNA sequence: TGTGCCAGCAGCGTGGCTACAGGGGTTGCGGAGCCCCAGCATTTT. The rearrangement uses TRBV7-8 and TRBJ1-5; 7 bases align to TRBD1. Looked up from germline, CDR1 is SGHVS and CDR2 is FQNEAQ. CDR3 length: 15 residues. After removal of 5 bases from V and 8 bases from J, the junction contained 12 bases not matched to a gene.

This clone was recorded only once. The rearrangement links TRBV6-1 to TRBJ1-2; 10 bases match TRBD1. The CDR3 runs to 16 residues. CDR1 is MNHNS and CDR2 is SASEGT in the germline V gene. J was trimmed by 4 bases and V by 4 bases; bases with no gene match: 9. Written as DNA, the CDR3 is TGTGCCAGCAGTGGCCCAGACAGGGACAGGGGCTATGGCTACACCTTC. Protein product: CASSGPDRDRGYGYTF.

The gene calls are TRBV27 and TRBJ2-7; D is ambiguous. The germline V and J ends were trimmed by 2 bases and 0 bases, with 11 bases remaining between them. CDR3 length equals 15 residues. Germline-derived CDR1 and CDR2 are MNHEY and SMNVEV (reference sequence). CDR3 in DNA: TGTGCCAGCAGTTTAACCAGCGCGAGCTCCTACGAGCAGTACTTC. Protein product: CASSLTSASSYEQYF.

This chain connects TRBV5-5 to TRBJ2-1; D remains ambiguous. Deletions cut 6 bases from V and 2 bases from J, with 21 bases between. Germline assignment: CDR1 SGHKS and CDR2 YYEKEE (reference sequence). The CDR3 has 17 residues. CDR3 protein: CASTILRGASAYNEQFF. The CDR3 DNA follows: TGTGCCAGCACCATTCTCCGCGGAGCCTCGGCCTACAATGAGCAGTTCTTC.

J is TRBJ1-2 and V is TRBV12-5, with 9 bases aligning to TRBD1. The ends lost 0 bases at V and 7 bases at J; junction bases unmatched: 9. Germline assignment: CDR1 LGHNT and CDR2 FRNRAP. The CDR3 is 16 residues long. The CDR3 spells CASGLVQGTGNSGYTF. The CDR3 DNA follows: TGTGCTAGTGGTTTGGTACAAGGGACAGGGAACAGTGGCTACACCTTC.

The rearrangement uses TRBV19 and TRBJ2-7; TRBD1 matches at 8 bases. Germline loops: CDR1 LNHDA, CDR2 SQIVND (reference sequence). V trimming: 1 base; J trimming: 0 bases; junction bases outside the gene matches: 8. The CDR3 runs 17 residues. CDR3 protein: CASSIAQGQAISYEQYF. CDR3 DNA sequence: TGTGCCAGTAGTATAGCCCAGGGACAGGCGATCTCCTACGAGCAGTACTTC.

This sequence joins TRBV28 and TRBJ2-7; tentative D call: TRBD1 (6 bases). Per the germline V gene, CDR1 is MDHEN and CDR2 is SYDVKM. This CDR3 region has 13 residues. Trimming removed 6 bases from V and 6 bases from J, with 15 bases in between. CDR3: CASSLLQGREQYF. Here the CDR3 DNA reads TGTGCCAGCAGCCTTCTACAGGGTCGCGAGCAGTACTTC.

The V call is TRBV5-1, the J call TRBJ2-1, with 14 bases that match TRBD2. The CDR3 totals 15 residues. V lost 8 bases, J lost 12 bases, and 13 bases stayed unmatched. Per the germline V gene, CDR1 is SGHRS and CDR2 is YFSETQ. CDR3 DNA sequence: TGCGCCAGTTGGAGGGGGACTAGCGGGGGCCTGGGGCAGTTCTTC. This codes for CASWRGTSGGLGQFF.

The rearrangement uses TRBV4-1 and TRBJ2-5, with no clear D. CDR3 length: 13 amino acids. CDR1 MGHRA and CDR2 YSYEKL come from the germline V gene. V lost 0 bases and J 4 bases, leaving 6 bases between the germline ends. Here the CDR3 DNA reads TGCGCCAGCAGCCAAGATAAATCAGAGACCCAGTACTTC. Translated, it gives CASSQDKSETQYF.

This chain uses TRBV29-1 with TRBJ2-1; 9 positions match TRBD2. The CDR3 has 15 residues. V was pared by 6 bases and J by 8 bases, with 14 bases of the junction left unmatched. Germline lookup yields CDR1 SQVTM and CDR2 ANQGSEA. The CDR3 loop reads CSVLEGGRAWDEQFF. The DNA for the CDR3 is TGCAGCGTGCTAGAGGGCGGGAGGGCCTGGGATGAGCAGTTCTTC.

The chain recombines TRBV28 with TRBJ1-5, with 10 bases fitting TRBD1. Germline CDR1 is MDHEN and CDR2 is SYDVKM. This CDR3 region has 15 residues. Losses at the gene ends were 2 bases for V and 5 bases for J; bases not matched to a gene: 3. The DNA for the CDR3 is TGTGCCAGCAGTTTAAAGGGACAGGGGTATCAGCCCCAGCATTTT. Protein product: CASSLKGQGYQPQHF.

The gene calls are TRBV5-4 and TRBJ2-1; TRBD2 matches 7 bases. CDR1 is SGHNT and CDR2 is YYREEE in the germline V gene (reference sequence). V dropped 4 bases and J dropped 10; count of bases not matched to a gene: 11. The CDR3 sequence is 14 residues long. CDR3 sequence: CASSLGAGVKEQFF. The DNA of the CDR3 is TGTGCCAGCAGCCTAGGGGCGGGAGTTAAGGAGCAGTTCTTC. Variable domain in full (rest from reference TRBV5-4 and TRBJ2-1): ETGVTQSPTHLIKTRGQQVTLRCSSQSGHNTVSWYQQALGQGPQFIFQYYREEENGRGNFPPRFSGLQFPNYSSELNVNALELDDSALYLCASSLGAGVKEQFFGPGTRLTVL.

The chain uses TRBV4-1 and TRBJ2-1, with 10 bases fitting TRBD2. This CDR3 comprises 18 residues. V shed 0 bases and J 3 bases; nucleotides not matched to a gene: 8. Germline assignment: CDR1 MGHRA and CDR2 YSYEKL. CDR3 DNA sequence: TGCGCCAGCAGCCAAGAATCAGCGGGAGGGGGCTTCTACAATGAGCAGTTCTTC. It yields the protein CASSQESAGGGFYNEQFF.

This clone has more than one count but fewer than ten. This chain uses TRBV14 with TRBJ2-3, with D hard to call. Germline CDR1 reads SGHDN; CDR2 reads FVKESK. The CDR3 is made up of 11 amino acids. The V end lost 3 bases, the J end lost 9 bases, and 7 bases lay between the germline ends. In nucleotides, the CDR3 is TGTGCCAGCAGCCACGCGTGGACGCAGTATTTT. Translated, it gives CASSHAWTQYF. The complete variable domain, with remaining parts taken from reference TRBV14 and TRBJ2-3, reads EAGVTQFPSHSVIEKGQTVTLRCDPISGHDNLYWYRRVMGKEIKFLLHFVKESKQDESGMPNNRFLAERTGGTYSTLKVQPAELEDSGVYFCASSHAWTQYFGPGTRLTVL.

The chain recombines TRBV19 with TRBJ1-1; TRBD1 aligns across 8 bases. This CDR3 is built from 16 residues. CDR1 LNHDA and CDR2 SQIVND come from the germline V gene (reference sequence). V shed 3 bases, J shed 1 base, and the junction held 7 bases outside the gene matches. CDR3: CASSIGQGGENTEAFF. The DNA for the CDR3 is TGTGCCAGTAGTATTGGACAGGGAGGGGAGAACACTGAAGCTTTCTTT.

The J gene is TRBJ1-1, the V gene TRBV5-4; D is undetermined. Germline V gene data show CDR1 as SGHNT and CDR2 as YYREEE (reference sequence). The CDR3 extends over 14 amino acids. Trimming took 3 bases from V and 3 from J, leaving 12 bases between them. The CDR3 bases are TGTGCCAGCAGCTCAACCAGGAGGCACACTGAAGCTTTCTTT. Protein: CASSSTRRHTEAFF.

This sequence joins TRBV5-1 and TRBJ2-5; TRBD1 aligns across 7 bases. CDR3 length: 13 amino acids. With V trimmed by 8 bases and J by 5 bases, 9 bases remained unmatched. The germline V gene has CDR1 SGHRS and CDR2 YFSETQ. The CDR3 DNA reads TGCGCCAGTAGACAGGGACCTCGGGAGACCCAGTACTTC. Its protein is CASRQGPRETQYF.

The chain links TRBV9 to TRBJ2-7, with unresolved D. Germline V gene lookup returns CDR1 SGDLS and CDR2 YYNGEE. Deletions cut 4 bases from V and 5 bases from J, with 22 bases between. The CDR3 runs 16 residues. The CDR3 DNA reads TGTGCCAGCAGCATAGCCCTGGGTGATAGCAAGAACGAGCAGTACTTC. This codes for CASSIALGDSKNEQYF.

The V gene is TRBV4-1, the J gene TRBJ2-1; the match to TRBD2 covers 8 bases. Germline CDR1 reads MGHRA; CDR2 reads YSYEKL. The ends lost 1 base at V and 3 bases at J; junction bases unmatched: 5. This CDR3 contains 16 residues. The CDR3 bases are TGCGCCAGCAGCCAAGTTTTCCGGGAGGGCTACAATGAGCAGTTCTTC. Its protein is CASSQVFREGYNEQFF.

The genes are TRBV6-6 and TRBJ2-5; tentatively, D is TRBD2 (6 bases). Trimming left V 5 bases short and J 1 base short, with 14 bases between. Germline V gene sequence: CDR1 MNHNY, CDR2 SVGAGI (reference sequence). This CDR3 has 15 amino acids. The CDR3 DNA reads TGTGCCAGCAGTCTCAGGGAGGCGCCCCAAGAGACCCAGTACTTC. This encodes CASSLREAPQETQYF.

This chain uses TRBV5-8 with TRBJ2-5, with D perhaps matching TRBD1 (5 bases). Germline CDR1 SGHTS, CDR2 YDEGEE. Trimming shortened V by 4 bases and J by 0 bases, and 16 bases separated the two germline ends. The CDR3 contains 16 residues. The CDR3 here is CASSQGQRVDQETQYF. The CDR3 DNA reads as TGTGCCAGCAGCCAAGGACAAAGGGTGGACCAAGAGACCCAGTACTTC.

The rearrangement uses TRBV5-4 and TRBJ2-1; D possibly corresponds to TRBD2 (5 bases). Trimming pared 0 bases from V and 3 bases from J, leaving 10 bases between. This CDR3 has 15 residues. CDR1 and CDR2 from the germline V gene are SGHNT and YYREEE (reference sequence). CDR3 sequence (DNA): TGTGCCAGCAGCTTGGGCCCTAGCCTCTACAATGAGCAGTTCTTC. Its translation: CASSLGPSLYNEQFF.